Listed below are T cell receptor beta chains from one sample, sequenced in a study of T cells after yellow fever vaccination. TCRdb called the 5' RACE reads again in MiXCR, with one record for every CDR3 protein. The top ten hold 17% of the sample, which has 500,000 to 650,000 distinct CDR3 sequences, roughly a sixth seen once. The specimen comprised PBMCs, sampled 4 to 6 days after the first yellow fever vaccination. The receptors were gathered from a man younger than 35 who received the YFV17D yellow fever vaccine. Both conserved end residues are part of each CDR3.

V gene	J gene	CDR3 protein
TRBV12-3/TRBV12-4	TRBJ1-4	CARSLGGEKLFF
TRBV14	TRBJ2-2	CASSQVRGALTGELFF
TRBV7-6	TRBJ1-1	CASSSTGDGNTEAFF
TRBV6-5	TRBJ1-2	CASSYSPDGNGYTF
TRBV12-3/TRBV12-4	TRBJ1-5	CASSRTDYSNQPQHF
TRBV5-1	TRBJ2-3	CASSLEGTTDTQYF
TRBV15	TRBJ1-6	CATSRGTTDSPLHF
TRBV3-1	TRBJ2-5	CASSQAFGSGTQYF
TRBV12-3/TRBV12-4	TRBJ1-1	CASSRDTQGTLAFF
TRBV20-1	TRBJ2-7	CSAKARDSSYEQYF
TRBV11-1	TRBJ2-1	CASSFNLAGASSYNEQFF
TRBV4-2	TRBJ1-5	CASSQVYSADQPQHF
TRBV7-8	TRBJ2-7	CASSLIAGQSYEQYF